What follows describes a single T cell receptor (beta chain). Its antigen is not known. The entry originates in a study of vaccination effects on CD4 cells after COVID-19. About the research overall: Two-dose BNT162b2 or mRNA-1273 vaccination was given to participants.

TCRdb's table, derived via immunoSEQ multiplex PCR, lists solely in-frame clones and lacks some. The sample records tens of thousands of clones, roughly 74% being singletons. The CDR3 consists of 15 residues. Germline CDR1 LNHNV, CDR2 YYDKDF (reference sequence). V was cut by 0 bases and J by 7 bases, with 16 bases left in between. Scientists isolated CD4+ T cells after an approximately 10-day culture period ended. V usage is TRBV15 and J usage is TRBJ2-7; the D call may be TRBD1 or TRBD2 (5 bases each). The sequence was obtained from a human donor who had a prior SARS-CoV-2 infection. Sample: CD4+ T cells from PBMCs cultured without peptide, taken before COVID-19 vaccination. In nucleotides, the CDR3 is TGTGCCACCAGCAGAGAACGAGGGGAACTCCTGGAGCAGTACTTC. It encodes CATSRERGELLEQYF. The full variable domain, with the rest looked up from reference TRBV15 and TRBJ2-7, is DAMVIQNPRYQVTQFGKPVTLSCSQTLNHNVMYWYQQKSSQAPKLLFHYYDKDFNNEADTPDNFQSRRPNTSFCFLDIRSPGLGDTAMYLCATSRERGELLEQYFGPGTRLTVT.